Shown below are 2 T cell receptor beta chains from a single sample sequenced in a study of long-term antiretroviral therapy in people with HIV. Survey-level resolution applied to immunoSEQ assay v3.0. Measured with immunoSEQ multiplex PCR; TCRdb has only the in-frame clones, and not every one. Of roughly 19,000 clones in the sample, around four fifths were seen once. Sequencing was performed on unsorted PBMCs, taken 1.2 years after starting antiretroviral therapy. All receptors come from a middle-aged woman with HIV.

The chain combines TRBV13 with TRBJ2-3, with 8 bases identical to TRBD2. CDR3 length: 15 residues. V dropped 2 bases and J dropped 6; count of bases not matched to a gene: 7. Germline V gene lookup returns CDR1 PRHDT and CDR2 FYEKMQ (reference sequence). For the CDR3, the DNA is TGTGCCAGCAGCTTAACCCCGGGGGGGGAGGATACGCAGTATTTT. Residues: CASSLTPGGEDTQYF.

CDR3 in amino acids: CASSETKIHYGYTF. The CDR3 bases are TGTGCCAGCAGTGAAACCAAAATTCACTATGGCTACACCTTC. The rearrangement links TRBV2 to TRBJ1-2; no definite D call. The length of the CDR3 is 14 residues. V was clipped by 2 bases and J by 3 bases, with 10 bases between them. Germline CDR1 reads SNHLY; CDR2 reads FYNNEI. Full variable domain (missing parts from reference TRBV2 and TRBJ1-2): EPEVTQTPSHQVTQMGQEVILRCVPISNHLYFYWYRQILGQKVEFLVSFYNNEISEKSEIFDDQFSVERPDGSNFTLKIRSTKLEDSAMYFCASSETKIHYGYTFGSGTRLTVV.